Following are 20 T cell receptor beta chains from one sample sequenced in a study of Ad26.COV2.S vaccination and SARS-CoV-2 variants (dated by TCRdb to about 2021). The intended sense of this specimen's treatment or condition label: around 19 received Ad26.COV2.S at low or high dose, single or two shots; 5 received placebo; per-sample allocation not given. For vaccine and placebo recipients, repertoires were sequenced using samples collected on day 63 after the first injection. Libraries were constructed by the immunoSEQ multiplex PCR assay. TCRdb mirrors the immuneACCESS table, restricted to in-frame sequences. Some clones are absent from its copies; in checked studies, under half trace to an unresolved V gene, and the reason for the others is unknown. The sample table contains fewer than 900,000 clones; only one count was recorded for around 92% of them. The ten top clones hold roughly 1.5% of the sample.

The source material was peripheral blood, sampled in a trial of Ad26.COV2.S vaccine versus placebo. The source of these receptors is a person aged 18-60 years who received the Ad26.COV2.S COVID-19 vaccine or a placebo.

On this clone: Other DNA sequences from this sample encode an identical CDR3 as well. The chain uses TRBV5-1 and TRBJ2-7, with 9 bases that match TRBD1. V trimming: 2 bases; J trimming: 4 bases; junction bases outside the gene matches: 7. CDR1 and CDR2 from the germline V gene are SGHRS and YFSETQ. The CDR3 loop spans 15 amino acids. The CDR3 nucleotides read TGCGCCAGCAGCTTAGGGGGACAGGGTACGTACGAGCAGTACTTC. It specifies CASSLGGQGTYEQYF.

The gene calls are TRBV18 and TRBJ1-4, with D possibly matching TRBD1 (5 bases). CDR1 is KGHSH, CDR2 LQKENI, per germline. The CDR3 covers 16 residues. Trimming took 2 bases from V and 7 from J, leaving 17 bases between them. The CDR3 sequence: CASSPLRAQESEKLFF. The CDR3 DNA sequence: TGTGCCAGCTCACCATTACGGGCACAGGAATCTGAAAAACTGTTTTTT.

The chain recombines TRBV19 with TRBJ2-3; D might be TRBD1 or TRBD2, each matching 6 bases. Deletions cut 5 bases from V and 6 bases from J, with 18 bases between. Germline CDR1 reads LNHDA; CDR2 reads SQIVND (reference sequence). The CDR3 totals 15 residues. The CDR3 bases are TGTGCCAGTAGTGCCCGGGGGCCCCTCGTTGATACGCAGTATTTT. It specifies CASSARGPLVDTQYF. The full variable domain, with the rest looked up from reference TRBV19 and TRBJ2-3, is DGGITQSPKYLFRKEGQNVTLSCEQNLNHDAMYWYRQDPGQGLRLIYYSQIVNDFQKGDIAEGYSVSREKKESFPLTVTSAQKNPTAFYLCASSARGPLVDTQYFGPGTRLTVL.

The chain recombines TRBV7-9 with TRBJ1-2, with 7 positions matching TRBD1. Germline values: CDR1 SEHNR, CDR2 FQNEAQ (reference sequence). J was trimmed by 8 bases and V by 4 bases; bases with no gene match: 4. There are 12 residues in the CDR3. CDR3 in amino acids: CASSSDREGYTF. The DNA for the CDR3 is TGTGCCAGCAGCTCCGACAGGGAAGGCTACACCTTC.

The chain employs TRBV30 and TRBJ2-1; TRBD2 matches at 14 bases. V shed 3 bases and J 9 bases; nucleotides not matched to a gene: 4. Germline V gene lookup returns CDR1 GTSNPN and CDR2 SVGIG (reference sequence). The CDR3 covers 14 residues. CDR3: CAWRGGLAGGEQFF. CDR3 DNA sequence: TGTGCCTGGAGGGGAGGACTAGCGGGAGGTGAGCAGTTCTTC.

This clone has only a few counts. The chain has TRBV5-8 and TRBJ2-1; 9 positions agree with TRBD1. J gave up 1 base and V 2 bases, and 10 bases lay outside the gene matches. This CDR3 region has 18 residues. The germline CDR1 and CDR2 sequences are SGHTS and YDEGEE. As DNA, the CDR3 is TGTGCCAGCAGCTTTCACAGGGGGCGCAAAATATCCTACAATGAGCAGTTCTTC. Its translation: CASSFHRGRKISYNEQFF.

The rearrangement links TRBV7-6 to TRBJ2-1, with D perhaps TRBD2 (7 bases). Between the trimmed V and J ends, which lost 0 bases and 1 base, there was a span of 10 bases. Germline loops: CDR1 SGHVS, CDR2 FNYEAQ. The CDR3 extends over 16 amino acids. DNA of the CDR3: TGTGCCAGCAGCTTAGCTGCGGGGGCGTCCTACAATGAGCAGTTCTTC. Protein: CASSLAAGASYNEQFF.

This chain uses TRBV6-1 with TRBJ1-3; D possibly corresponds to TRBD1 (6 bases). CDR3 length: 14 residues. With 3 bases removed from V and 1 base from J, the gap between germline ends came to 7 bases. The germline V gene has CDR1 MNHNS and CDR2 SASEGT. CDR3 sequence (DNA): TGTGCCAGCAGTGAGGGGACATCTGGAAACACCATATATTTT. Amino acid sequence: CASSEGTSGNTIYF.

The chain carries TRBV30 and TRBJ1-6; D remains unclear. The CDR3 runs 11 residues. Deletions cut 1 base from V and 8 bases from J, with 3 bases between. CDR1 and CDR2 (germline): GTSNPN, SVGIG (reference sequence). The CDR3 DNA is TGTGCCTGGAGTGGGGATTCACCCCTCCACTTT. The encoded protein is CAWSGDSPLHF.

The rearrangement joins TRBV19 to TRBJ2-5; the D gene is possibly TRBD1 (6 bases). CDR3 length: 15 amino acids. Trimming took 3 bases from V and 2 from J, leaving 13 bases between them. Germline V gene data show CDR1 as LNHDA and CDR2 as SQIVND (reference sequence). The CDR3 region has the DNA TGTGCCAGTAGTATGGCCGGACAGTTACAAGAGACCCAGTACTTC. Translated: CASSMAGQLQETQYF.

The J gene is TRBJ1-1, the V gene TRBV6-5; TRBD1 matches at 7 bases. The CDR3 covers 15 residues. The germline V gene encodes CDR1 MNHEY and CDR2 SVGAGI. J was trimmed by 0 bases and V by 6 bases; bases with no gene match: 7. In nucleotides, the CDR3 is TGTGCCAGCAGAGCAGGGGGGCGGGTGAACACTGAAGCTTTCTTT. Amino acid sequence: CASRAGGRVNTEAFF.

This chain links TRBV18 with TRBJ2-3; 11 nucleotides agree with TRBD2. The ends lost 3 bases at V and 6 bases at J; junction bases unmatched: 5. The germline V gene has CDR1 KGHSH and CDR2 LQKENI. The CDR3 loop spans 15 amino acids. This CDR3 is CASSPPGLAVDTQYF. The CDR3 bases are TGTGCCAGCTCACCCCCGGGACTAGCGGTTGATACGCAGTATTTT.

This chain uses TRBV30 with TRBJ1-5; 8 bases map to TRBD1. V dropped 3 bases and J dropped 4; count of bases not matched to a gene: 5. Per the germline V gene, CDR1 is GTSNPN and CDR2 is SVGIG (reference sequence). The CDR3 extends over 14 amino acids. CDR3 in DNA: TGTGCCTGGAGCCTAGACAGGGGTAATCAGCCCCAGCATTTT. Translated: CAWSLDRGNQPQHF.

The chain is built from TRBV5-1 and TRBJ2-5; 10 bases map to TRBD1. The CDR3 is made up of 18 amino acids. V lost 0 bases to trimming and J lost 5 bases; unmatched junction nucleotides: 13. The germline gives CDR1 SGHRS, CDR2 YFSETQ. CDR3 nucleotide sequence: TGCGCCAGCAGCTTGGCCGGAGGACAGGGGGTTTTTAGGGAGACCCAGTACTTC. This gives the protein CASSLAGGQGVFRETQYF.

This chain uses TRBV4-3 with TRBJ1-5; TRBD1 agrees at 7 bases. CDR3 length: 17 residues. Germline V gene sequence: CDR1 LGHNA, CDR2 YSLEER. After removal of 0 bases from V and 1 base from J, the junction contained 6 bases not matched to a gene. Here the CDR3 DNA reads TGCGCCAGCAGCCAAGATCTAGGGGGCCAAAGCAATCAGCCCCAGCATTTT. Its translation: CASSQDLGGQSNQPQHF.

The CDR3 bases are TGTGCCAGCAGCTTAGGCAACAGCGGCCCGGTCGCTGAAGCTTTCTTT. Translated, it gives CASSLGNSGPVAEAFF. The V call is TRBV7-9, the J call TRBJ1-1; D unclear. Germline V lookup: CDR1 SEHNR, CDR2 FQNEAQ (reference sequence). This CDR3 is built from 16 residues. V shed 1 base and J shed 6 bases, with 18 bases lying between them.

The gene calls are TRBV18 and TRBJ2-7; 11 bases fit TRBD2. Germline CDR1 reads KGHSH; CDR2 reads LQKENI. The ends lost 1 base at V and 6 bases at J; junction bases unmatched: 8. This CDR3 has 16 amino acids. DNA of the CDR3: TGTGCCAGCTCACCACTGGTACTAGCGGGGGAGGTCGAGCAGTACTTC. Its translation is CASSPLVLAGEVEQYF.

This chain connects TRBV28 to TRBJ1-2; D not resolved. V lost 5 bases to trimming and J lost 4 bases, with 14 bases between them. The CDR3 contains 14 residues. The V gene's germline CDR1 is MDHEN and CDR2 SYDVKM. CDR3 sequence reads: CASSPNPNIYGYTF. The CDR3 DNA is TGTGCCAGCAGTCCTAACCCCAATATCTATGGCTACACCTTC.

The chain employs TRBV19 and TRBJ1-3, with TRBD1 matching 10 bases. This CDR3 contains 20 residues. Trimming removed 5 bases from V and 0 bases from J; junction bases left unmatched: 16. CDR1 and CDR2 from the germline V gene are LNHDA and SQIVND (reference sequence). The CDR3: CASSSRAGTGDPSSGNTIYF. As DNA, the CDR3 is TGTGCCAGTAGTTCCCGAGCCGGGACAGGGGACCCGAGCTCTGGAAACACCATATATTTT.

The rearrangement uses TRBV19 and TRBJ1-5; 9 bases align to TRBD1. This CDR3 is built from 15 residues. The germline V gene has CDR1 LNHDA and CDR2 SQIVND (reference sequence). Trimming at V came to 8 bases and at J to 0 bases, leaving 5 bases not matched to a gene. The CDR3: CASETGGFSNQPQHF. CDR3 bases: TGTGCCAGTGAAACAGGGGGCTTTAGCAATCAGCCCCAGCATTTT.